This entry is about one T cell receptor beta chain. Antigen: not known. Some clones are missing from TCRdb's copy, which holds only in-frame ones; the method was immunoSEQ multiplex PCR. The sample yields approximately 28,000 clones, approximately 87% seen once. The source of the sample is a study of a mutant IDH1 vaccine in newly diagnosed glioma. For the study at large: Patients were started on vaccination 4-6 weeks after radiotherapy alone, or with temozolomide cycles.

Time point here: week 35, safety follow-up. All doses held 300 ug of mutant IDH1 20-mer peptide, with topical imiquimod. Diagnosis in the donors showed new WHO grade 3 or 4 astrocytomas that were IDH1-mutant and ATRX-lost. V shed 9 bases, J shed 4 bases, and the junction held 6 bases outside the gene matches. Germline V gives CDR1 LNHDA, CDR2 SQIVND (reference sequence). CDR3 length equals 14 residues. The sequence was collected from a man aged 30 to 45 with glioma. The genes are TRBV19 and TRBJ2-2; 9 positions match TRBD1. The source was PBMCs, collected from a glioma patient whose treatment included an IDH1 peptide vaccine. The CDR3 nucleotides read TGTGCCAGCCAACAGGGGGCCCTCACCGGGGAGCTGTTTTTT. Amino acid sequence: CASQQGALTGELFF.